Listed here are 6 T cell receptor beta chains from one sample, sequenced in a study of cytomegalovirus exposure and HLA in healthy donors. TCRdb's copy holds only in-frame clones and misses some; the assay was immunoSEQ multiplex PCR. The sample holds about 150,000 clones; around 88% are singletons and the top ten take around 20%. Sequenced: PBMCs. All receptors come from a man between 18 and 29 years old in good health and CMV-seropositive.

As DNA, the CDR3 is TGTGCCAGCAGTTTAAGCAGCACAGATACGCAGTATTTT. It encodes CASSLSSTDTQYF. The J gene is TRBJ2-3, the V gene TRBV28; D unresolved. Trimming took off 2 bases at V and 0 bases at J, with 3 bases between the two ends. CDR1 is MDHEN, CDR2 SYDVKM, per germline. CDR3 length: 13 residues. The complete variable domain, with remaining parts taken from reference TRBV28 and TRBJ2-3, reads DVKVTQSSRYLVKRTGEKVFLECVQDMDHENMFWYRQDPGLGLRLIYFSYDVKMKEKGDIPEGYSVSREKKERFSLILESASTNQTSMYLCASSLSSTDTQYFGPGTRLTVL.

The chain recombines TRBV7-2 with TRBJ2-7, with 12 bases that match TRBD2. The CDR3 extends over 18 amino acids. After removal of 2 bases from V and 5 bases from J, the junction contained 13 bases not matched to a gene. Germline CDR1 and CDR2: SGHTA and FQGNSA. The CDR3 DNA is TGTGCCAGCAGCTTAAAAGCTAGCGGGAGGGCCTACCTCCACGAGCAGTACTTC. Residues: CASSLKASGRAYLHEQYF.

The chain combines TRBV7-8 with TRBJ2-7; a possible D gene is TRBD2 (6 bases). Germline-derived CDR1 and CDR2 are SGHVS and FQNEAQ. There are 13 residues in the CDR3. Deletions cut 1 base from V and 7 bases from J, with 11 bases between. The CDR3 DNA reads as TGTGCCAGCAGCTTAGTTGCACGGGAGGAGCAGTACTTC. Its protein product is CASSLVAREEQYF.

The chain couples TRBV27 to TRBJ2-2, with 9 bases matching TRBD1. The V and J ends lost 5 bases and 6 bases, in that order; junction bases with no gene match: 7. CDR3 length: 15 amino acids. The germline V gene has CDR1 MNHEY and CDR2 SMNVEV (reference sequence). CDR3 coding DNA: TGTGCCAGCAGTCTTCACAGGGGGCGCCCCGGGGAGCTGTTTTTT. This codes for CASSLHRGRPGELFF.

V usage is TRBV27 and J usage is TRBJ1-1; a weak D match, TRBD1 (5 bases). The V end lost 2 bases, the J end lost 0 bases, and 10 bases lay between the germline ends. Germline CDR1 is MNHEY and CDR2 is SMNVEV (reference sequence). The CDR3 has 15 amino acids. The CDR3 loop is CASSLEAGMNTEAFF. DNA for the CDR3: TGTGCCAGCAGTTTAGAGGCAGGGATGAACACTGAAGCTTTCTTT.

This clone was detected a few times. The rearrangement joins TRBV6-6 to TRBJ2-7; 12 bases are a match to TRBD2. The CDR3 is made up of 15 amino acids. The germline CDR1 and CDR2 sequences are MNHNY and SVGAGI (reference sequence). V gave up 6 bases and J gave up 3 bases; unmatched junction bases: 6. The CDR3 protein is CASSPSTSGGYEQYF. CDR3 coding DNA: TGTGCCAGCAGCCCATCGACTAGCGGGGGCTACGAGCAGTACTTC.